The sequence of this T cell receptor (beta chain) was determined in a study of Ad26.COV2.S vaccination and SARS-CoV-2 variants. At the level of the study: Each vaccinee took Ad26.COV2.S intramuscularly, once or twice 56 days apart.

Regarding treatment: roughly 19 received Ad26.COV2.S at low or high dose, single or two shots; about 5 received placebo; per-sample allocation not given. Sampling occurred on day 63 after the first vaccine or placebo injection. Donation came from an adult in Boston who was aged 18-55 years. Libraries were prepared by immunoSEQ multiplex PCR; TCRdb keeps only in-frame clonotypes and omits some of them. The sample has hundreds of thousands of clones; roughly 84% are singletons. CDR1 MDHEN and CDR2 SYDVKM come from the germline V gene. The CDR3 loop spans 14 amino acids. V lost 2 bases to trimming and J lost 4 bases, with 11 bases between them.

The V and J genes are TRBV28 and TRBJ1-1, with D possibly being TRBD1 (6 bases). The receptor comes from a person between 18 and 65 years old who received the Ad26.COV2.S COVID-19 vaccine or a placebo. This sample comprised peripheral blood, obtained in a trial of Ad26.COV2.S vaccine versus placebo. Here the CDR3 reads CASSLTGRTTEAFF. The DNA of the CDR3 is TGTGCCAGCAGTTTAACAGGGAGGACCACTGAAGCTTTCTTT.